This TCR beta chain was sequenced in a study of regulatory T cells in long-lasting Graves disease. The germline gives CDR1 SGHRS, CDR2 YFSETQ. After removal of 4 bases from V and 4 bases from J, the junction contained 9 bases not matched to a gene. CDR3 size: 16 residues. Combining iRepertoire HTBI primers with Arm-PCR of CDR3 regions, the authors built TCR beta libraries. Using its own MiXCR run on the multiplex PCR reads, TCRdb lists one record per CDR3 protein. The table records just over 600,000 distinct CDR3 sequences, approximately 15% of them present only once. As for time point: newly diagnosed GD, antithyroid drugs for less than 3 months. Scientists built the TCR library using RNA that was extracted from PBMCs. By American Thyroid Association guidelines, Graves' disease was diagnosed in the cohort. Study-level findings and limits: Limited samples may have lowered accuracy. Favoring TRBV28, TRBJ1-2 and TRBJ2-5 was a feature seen in persistent disease.

For this clonotype: Its target is unknown.

These data were also reused for a study on T cells in Graves' hyperthyroidism and ophthalmopathy. That study reports: Exclusions: uncontrolled infection, other autoimmune disease, pregnancy, lactation.

The sequence was collected from a woman in her 30s with Graves disease. The sample was peripheral blood mononuclear cells (PBMCs), taken at new diagnosis, from a patient treated with antithyroid drugs. The chain is built from TRBV5-1 and TRBJ2-3, with 10 bases identical to TRBD2. The CDR3 here is CASSPSLAGVADTQYF. The DNA of the CDR3 is TGCGCCAGCAGCCCCTCTCTAGCGGGAGTAGCAGATACGCAGTATTTT.